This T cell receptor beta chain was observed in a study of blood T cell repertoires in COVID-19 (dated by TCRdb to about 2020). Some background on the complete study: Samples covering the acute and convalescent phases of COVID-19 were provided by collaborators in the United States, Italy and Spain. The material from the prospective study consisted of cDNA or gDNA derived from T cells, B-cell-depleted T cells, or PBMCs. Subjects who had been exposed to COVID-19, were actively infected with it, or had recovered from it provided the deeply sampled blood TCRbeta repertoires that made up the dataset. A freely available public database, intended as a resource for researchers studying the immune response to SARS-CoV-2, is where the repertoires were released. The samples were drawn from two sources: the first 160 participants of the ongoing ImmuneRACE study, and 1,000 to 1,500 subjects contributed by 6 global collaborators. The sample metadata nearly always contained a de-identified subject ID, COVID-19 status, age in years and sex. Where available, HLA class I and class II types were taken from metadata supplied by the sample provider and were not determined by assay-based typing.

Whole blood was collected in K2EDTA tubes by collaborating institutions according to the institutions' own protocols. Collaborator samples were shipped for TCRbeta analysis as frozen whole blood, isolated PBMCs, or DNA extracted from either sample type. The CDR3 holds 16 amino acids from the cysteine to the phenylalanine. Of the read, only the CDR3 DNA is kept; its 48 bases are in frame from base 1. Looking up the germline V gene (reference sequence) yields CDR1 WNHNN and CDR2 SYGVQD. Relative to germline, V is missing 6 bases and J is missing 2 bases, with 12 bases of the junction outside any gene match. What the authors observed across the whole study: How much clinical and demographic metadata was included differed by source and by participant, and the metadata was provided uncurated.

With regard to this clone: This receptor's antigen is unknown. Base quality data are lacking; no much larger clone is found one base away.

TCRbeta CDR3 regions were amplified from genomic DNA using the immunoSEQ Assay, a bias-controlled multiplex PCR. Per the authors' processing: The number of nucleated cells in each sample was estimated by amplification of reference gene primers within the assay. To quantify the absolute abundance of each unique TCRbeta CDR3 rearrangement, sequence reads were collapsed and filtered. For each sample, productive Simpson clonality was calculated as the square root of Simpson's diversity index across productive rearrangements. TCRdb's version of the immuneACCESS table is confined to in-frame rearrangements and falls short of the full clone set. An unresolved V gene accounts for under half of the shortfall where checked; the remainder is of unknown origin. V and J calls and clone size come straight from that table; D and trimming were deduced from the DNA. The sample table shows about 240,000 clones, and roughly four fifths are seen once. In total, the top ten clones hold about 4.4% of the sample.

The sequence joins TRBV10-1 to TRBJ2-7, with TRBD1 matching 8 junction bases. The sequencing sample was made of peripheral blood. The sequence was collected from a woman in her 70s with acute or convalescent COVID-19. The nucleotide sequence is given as TGCGCCAGCAGCGGAACCGGGACAGGCGACCCCTACGAGCAGTACTTC. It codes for CASSGTGTGDPYEQYF.